This passage covers 10 T cell receptor beta chains from one sample sequenced in a study of blood T cell repertoires in COVID-19. Repertoires were generated with immunoSEQ multiplex PCR, while TCRdb's copy carries only in-frame clones and drops some. Here the sample spans 81,000 or so clones, roughly 82% being singletons. The specimen sequenced was peripheral blood. These receptors all stem from a man aged 45-60 years with active COVID-19.

V gene TRBV27 combines with J gene TRBJ1-6, with 9 positions matching TRBD1. Germline V gene data show CDR1 as MNHEY and CDR2 as SMNVEV (reference sequence). The trim removed 3 bases at V and 9 bases at J, leaving 9 bases unmatched. This CDR3 has 16 amino acids. CDR3 bases: TGTGCCAGCAGTTTCGACTCACAGGGGGCTCGTTCACCCCTCCACTTT. Its protein product is CASSFDSQGARSPLHF.

This clone has just one count. The chain employs TRBV5-4 and TRBJ1-1; TRBD1 aligns across 10 bases. The CDR3 spans 15 residues. The ends lost 5 bases at V and 4 bases at J; junction bases unmatched: 8. Germline CDR1 SGHNT, CDR2 YYREEE (reference sequence). CDR3 in amino acids: CASSKGQGSFTEAFF. The CDR3 bases are TGTGCCAGCAGTAAGGGACAGGGGTCGTTCACTGAAGCTTTCTTT. Supplemented by reference TRBV5-4 and TRBJ1-1, the full variable domain reads ETGVTQSPTHLIKTRGQQVTLRCSSQSGHNTVSWYQQALGQGPQFIFQYYREEENGRGNFPPRFSGLQFPNYSSELNVNALELDDSALYLCASSKGQGSFTEAFFGQGTRLTVV.

This clone was picked up a small number of times. The rearrangement joins TRBV4-2 to TRBJ2-2; TRBD2 matches 13 bases. Germline CDR1 and CDR2: LGHNA and YNFKEQ. The CDR3 covers 19 residues. The V segment lost 5 bases and the J segment 0 bases; nucleotides outside the gene matches: 9. The CDR3 DNA follows: TGTGCCAGCAGCGGAGGGACTAGCGGGGCGCTAACGAACACCGGGGAGCTGTTTTTT. It encodes CASSGGTSGALTNTGELFF.

The chain uses TRBV9 and TRBJ2-2; 9 bases line up with TRBD1. Germline assignment: CDR1 SGDLS and CDR2 YYNGEE. Losses at the gene ends were 3 bases for V and 7 bases for J; bases not matched to a gene: 7. The CDR3 runs to 15 residues. CDR3 amino acids: CASSATGGAGGELFF. The CDR3 coding sequence is TGTGCCAGCAGCGCCACAGGGGGCGCAGGCGGGGAGCTGTTTTTT.

The chain uses TRBV19 and TRBJ2-4; D not resolved. V lost 1 base, J lost 8 bases, and 9 bases lay in between. The CDR3 consists of 13 residues. CDR1 LNHDA and CDR2 SQIVND come from the germline V gene (reference sequence). CDR3 coding DNA: TGTGCCAGTAGTATAGCTAGTTGGGACATTCAGTACTTC. It translates to CASSIASWDIQYF.

This chain joins TRBV4-2 and TRBJ1-2; 8 bases line up with TRBD1. Germline lookup yields CDR1 LGHNA and CDR2 YNFKEQ. The CDR3 sequence is 14 residues long. The junction had 4 bases not matched to a gene; V was cut back by 1 base and J by 6 bases. In DNA form, the CDR3 reads TGTGCCAGCAGCCAAGGACAGGGGTCAGATGGCTACACCTTC. It translates to CASSQGQGSDGYTF.

V and J are TRBV4-2 and TRBJ2-3; 7 bases map to TRBD1. Germline V gene data show CDR1 as LGHNA and CDR2 as YNFKEQ. J was trimmed by 6 bases and V by 5 bases; bases with no gene match: 23. The CDR3 extends over 19 amino acids. In nucleotides, the CDR3 is TGTGCCAGCAGCGCAGCCCGTCCCGGGACAGCGACAGTATTGGATACGCAGTATTTT. It yields the protein CASSAARPGTATVLDTQYF.

The rearrangement links TRBV2 to TRBJ2-5; D is undetermined. This CDR3 comprises 12 residues. The V and J ends lost 3 bases and 2 bases respectively, with 4 bases between them. The germline V gene has CDR1 SNHLY and CDR2 FYNNEI. The DNA for the CDR3 is TGTGCCAGCAGTGACACACAAGAGACCCAGTACTTC. Translated: CASSDTQETQYF.

This chain uses TRBV6-2 or TRBV6-3 with TRBJ1-5; D gene unclear. Germline V lookup: CDR1 MNHEY, CDR2 SVGEGT. V lost 4 bases and J 7 bases, leaving 17 bases between the germline ends. The CDR3 is 15 amino acids. CDR3 residues: CASSSGSDWEQPQHF. The CDR3, as DNA: TGTGCCAGCAGTTCGGGGTCAGATTGGGAACAGCCCCAGCATTTT.

V gene TRBV6-1 combines with J gene TRBJ1-1, with D unresolved. Per the germline V gene, CDR1 is MNHNS and CDR2 is SASEGT. Trimming took off 0 bases at V and 3 bases at J, with 14 bases between the two ends. This CDR3 comprises 16 residues. CDR3 coding DNA: TGTGCCAGCAGTGAAGCGGTATCAGGTTTGGACACTGAAGCTTTCTTT. This codes for CASSEAVSGLDTEAFF.